Shown below are 12 T cell receptor beta chains from a single sample sequenced in a study of blood T cell repertoires in COVID-19. Profiled with immunoSEQ multiplex PCR; TCRdb holds only in-frame clones, not every one. The sample has about 320,000 clones, 88% seen once. Sequences were obtained from peripheral blood. Receptors originate from a woman in her thirties with COVID-19, enrolled during active disease.

A note on this clone: One end of the junction varies from germline; a read error may be responsible. The chain carries TRBV7-9 and TRBJ1-1; D is ambiguous. Germline CDR1 reads SEHNR; CDR2 reads FQNEAQ (reference sequence). The CDR3 loop spans 16 amino acids. The CDR3 DNA is TGTGCCAGCAGCTTAGCGCGAGGTCCCTTACCAACTGCAGCTTTCTTT. Encoded protein: CASSLARGPLPTAAFF.

The J gene is TRBJ2-7, the V gene TRBV18; a possible D gene is TRBD1 (6 bases). Deletions cut 6 bases from V and 3 bases from J, with 12 bases between. Germline-derived CDR1 and CDR2 are KGHSH and LQKENI. The CDR3 contains 13 residues. CDR3 sequence (DNA): TGTGCCAGCTCCCCTAACAGGGACTACGAGCAGTACGTC. Translated: CASSPNRDYEQYV.

V is TRBV18 and J is TRBJ1-6; maybe TRBD1 (5 bases). V lost 4 bases and J lost 6, with 7 bases in between. The CDR3 has 13 amino acids. CDR1 and CDR2 (germline): KGHSH, LQKENI. CDR3 DNA sequence: TGTGCCAGCTCACGGGACTTTAATTCACCCCTCCACTTT. The encoded protein is CASSRDFNSPLHF.

This chain links TRBV4-3 with TRBJ1-6, with 10 bases that match TRBD1. The J segment lost 6 bases and the V segment lost 4 bases, leaving 0 bases of the junction unmatched. This CDR3 has 14 residues. Looked up from germline, CDR1 is LGHNA and CDR2 is YSLEER. The CDR3 region is CASSRDRGNSPLHF. The DNA for the CDR3 is TGCGCCAGCAGCCGGGACAGGGGTAATTCACCCCTCCACTTT.

This chain joins TRBV5-4 and TRBJ2-2, with TRBD2 matching over 11 bases. This CDR3 spans 17 amino acids. Germline CDR1 and CDR2: SGHNT and YYREEE (reference sequence). The trim removed 0 bases at V and 5 bases at J, leaving 6 bases unmatched. The CDR3 reads CASSLAGLAGGTGELFF. Written as DNA, the CDR3 is TGTGCCAGCAGCTTGGCCGGCTTAGCGGGGGGGACCGGGGAGCTGTTTTTT.

This clone was observed a handful of times. The chain combines TRBV11-3 with TRBJ1-1; the match to TRBD1 covers 9 bases. V lost 3 bases and J lost 2; bases outside the gene matches: 7. Germline CDR1 reads SGHNT; CDR2 reads YENEEA. This CDR3 contains 16 residues. This CDR3 is CASSLSRDRANTEAFF. The CDR3 DNA reads TGTGCCAGCAGCTTGTCCCGGGACAGGGCAAACACTGAAGCTTTCTTT.

This clone appeared once. This chain links TRBV3-1 (or the pseudogene TRBV3-2) with TRBJ1-4; possible D gene TRBD1, 5 bases. The CDR3 contains 14 residues. Germline V gene sequence: CDR1 LGHDT, CDR2 YNNKEL (reference sequence). V was trimmed by 4 bases and J by 7 bases, leaving 13 bases between them. This CDR3 reads CASSLRGGREKLFF. CDR3 DNA: TGTGCCAGCAGCCTCCGGGGGGGACGTGAAAAACTGTTTTTT.

This clone was observed a single time. V and J are TRBV5-1 and TRBJ2-7; D may be TRBD2 (5 bases). The CDR3 covers 15 residues. V was pared by 4 bases and J by 4 bases, with 18 bases between. Germline V gene sequence: CDR1 SGHRS, CDR2 YFSETQ. The chain's CDR3 is CASSLGGSRDYEQYF. In DNA form, the CDR3 reads TGCGCCAGCAGCCTCGGTGGTAGTCGGGATTACGAGCAGTACTTC. Looking up the rest from reference TRBV5-1 and TRBJ2-7 gives the full variable domain: KAGVTQTPRYLIKTRGQQVTLSCSPISGHRSVSWYQQTPGQGLQFLFEYFSETQRNKGNFPGRFSGRQFSNSRSEMNVSTLELGDSALYLCASSLGGSRDYEQYFGPGTRLTVT.

This sequence joins TRBV28 and TRBJ2-5; no clear D. The V gene lost 2 bases and the J gene lost 7 bases, with 11 bases spanning the gap. Per the germline V gene, CDR1 is MDHEN and CDR2 is SYDVKM. This CDR3 comprises 13 residues. Written as DNA, the CDR3 is TGTGCCAGCAGTTTAACCCGGTCGGGGACCCAGTACTTC. It translates to CASSLTRSGTQYF.

The V gene is TRBV15, the J gene TRBJ1-2; D possibly corresponds to TRBD1 (6 bases). Germline CDR1 reads LNHNV; CDR2 reads YYDKDF (reference sequence). Trimming cost V 6 bases and J 0 bases, with 26 bases left between them. The CDR3 loop spans 19 amino acids. CDR3 protein: CATRMVVGGPPPANYGYTF. For the CDR3, the DNA is TGTGCCACCAGGATGGTGGTAGGGGGACCCCCCCCAGCTAACTATGGCTACACCTTC. Full variable domain (missing parts from reference TRBV15 and TRBJ1-2): DAMVIQNPRYQVTQFGKPVTLSCSQTLNHNVMYWYQQKSSQAPKLLFHYYDKDFNNEADTPDNFQSRRPNTSFCFLDIRSPGLGDTAMYLCATRMVVGGPPPANYGYTFGSGTRLTVV.

The V and J genes are TRBV19 and TRBJ1-4; D is perhaps TRBD1 (6 bases). CDR1 LNHDA and CDR2 SQIVND come from the germline V gene (reference sequence). Trimming removed 7 bases at V and 0 bases at J, with 9 bases between. The CDR3 covers 14 residues. The CDR3 DNA reads as TGTGCCAGTACTAACAGGGCAACTAATGAAAAACTGTTTTTT. Its protein is CASTNRATNEKLFF. Variable domain in full (rest from reference TRBV19 and TRBJ1-4): DGGITQSPKYLFRKEGQNVTLSCEQNLNHDAMYWYRQDPGQGLRLIYYSQIVNDFQKGDIAEGYSVSREKKESFPLTVTSAQKNPTAFYLCASTNRATNEKLFFGSGTQLSVL.

The chain is built from TRBV9 and TRBJ1-2; 9 bases are a match to TRBD1. The CDR3 consists of 16 residues. The germline CDR1 and CDR2 sequences are SGDLS and YYNGEE. With 3 bases clipped from V and 6 bases from J, the junction kept 12 bases outside the gene matches. The CDR3, as DNA: TGTGCCAGCAGCGACACTCGGGACAGGGCTCTGGATGGCTACACCTTC. Its protein product is CASSDTRDRALDGYTF.